This is a list of T cell receptor beta chains from one sample in a study of blood T cell repertoires in COVID-19. Sequencing used immunoSEQ multiplex PCR; TCRdb keeps in-frame clones, though not all of them. The table includes over 130,000 clones, 70% to 90% detected once. Source material: peripheral blood. All receptors come from a middle-aged man with acute or convalescent COVID-19. CDR3s include the opening cysteine and the closing phenylalanine or tryptophan.

V,J,CDR3
TRBV11-2,TRBJ1-2,CASSGQVGGYTF
TRBV18,TRBJ2-1,CASSGAQNREQFF
TRBV6-6,TRBJ2-7,CASSQAGVIDEQYF
TRBV7-8,TRBJ1-2,CASSYLGGGPHGYTF
TRBV28,TRBJ2-3,CASSDMGQGRPDTQYF
TRBV6-5,TRBJ1-1,CASSLSRADTEAFF
TRBV25-1,TRBJ2-7,CASSEMANQYEQYF
TRBV24-1,TRBJ2-5,CATSDGGLAGVYQETQYF
TRBV7-2,TRBJ2-1,CASSPGTSGNNEQFF
TRBV6-5,TRBJ2-5,CASTLAGIQETQYF
TRBV21-1,TRBJ2-2,CASTIENRGAVF
TRBV4-1,TRBJ1-2,CASSQDSTRGYTF
TRBV3-1/TRBV3-2,TRBJ2-3,CASSQYIWPSADTQYF
TRBV2,TRBJ2-7,CASKERLLAGVLTKHEQYF
TRBV4-1,TRBJ2-6,CATGQVTGANVLTF
TRBV30,TRBJ2-1,CAWVADYNEQFF
TRBV11-2,TRBJ1-2,CASSLTGEISGYTF
TRBV19,TRBJ1-6,CASSTLTDSPLHF
TRBV12-5,TRBJ2-1,CASAGRGYNEQFF
TRBV7-2,TRBJ2-3,CASSLGWDRVTDTQYF
TRBV28,TRBJ2-1,CASSIGTSGSYNEQFF
TRBV19,TRBJ2-1,CASSIRTSGTNEQFF
TRBV5-4,TRBJ2-1,CASSPQTSGRMSYNEQFF
TRBV5-5,TRBJ2-2,CASSLAVGANVGELFF
TRBV5-4,TRBJ1-1,CASSFPGDTEAFF
TRBV7-3,TRBJ1-1,CASSLSANTEAFF
TRBV15,TRBJ1-2,CATSIGGAYGYTF
TRBV5-6,TRBJ2-3,CASSLASGEADTQYF
TRBV27,TRBJ2-1,CASSPGQVSYNEQFF
TRBV19,TRBJ1-1,CASRRVRGADTEAFF
TRBV27,TRBJ1-2,CASSLTRSNYGYTF
TRBV21-1,TRBJ2-4,CASCLPGREGQVKNIQYF
TRBV6-5,TRBJ1-2,CASRETPAYGYTF
TRBV2,TRBJ2-7,CASRGGTRPYEQYF
TRBV19,TRBJ1-3,CASSISPTGAGNTIYF
TRBV7-7,TRBJ2-5,CASSPGGPHQETQYF
TRBV24-1,TRBJ2-2,CATSGEGRDTGELFF
TRBV7-3,TRBJ2-7,CASSPGTAPRNEQYF
TRBV30,TRBJ2-1,CAWSRGNNEQFF
TRBV11-3,TRBJ2-1,CASGPRTYNEQFF
TRBV5-1,TRBJ2-2,CASSSTGVSTGELFF
TRBV19,TRBJ1-1,CASRLKGQITEAFF
TRBV7-8,TRBJ1-2,CASSSHKGYTF
TRBV10-3,TRBJ1-4,CAISEGGVFEKLFF
TRBV4-2,TRBJ1-1,CASSLGRGNTEAFF
TRBV6-5,TRBJ1-4,CASTLDRVPNEKLFF
TRBV5-1,TRBJ2-1,CASTDVWPSVSYNEQFF
TRBV27,TRBJ1-1,CASSFRDRGFGAFF
TRBV27,TRBJ2-1,CASSFTSLNEQFF
TRBV24-1,TRBJ2-1,CATSQDYRSEQFF
TRBV19,TRBJ2-3,CASSTTTGPAVGTDTQYF
TRBV24-1,TRBJ2-7,CATSEGGGTYEQYF
TRBV29-1,TRBJ2-2,CSVKNTGELFF